This entry lists 29 T cell receptor beta chains sequenced from one sample in a study of blood T cell repertoires in COVID-19. Data came from immunoSEQ multiplex PCR; TCRdb stores just in-frame clones and leaves some out. The sample carries fewer than 450,000 clones, around 91% recorded once. Sequencing was done on a sample of peripheral blood. The receptor set was obtained from a woman aged 18-29 years who had recovered from COVID-19.

The chain is built from TRBV4-1 and TRBJ1-1; 11 positions match TRBD1. Germline CDR1 and CDR2: MGHRA and YSYEKL. CDR3 length equals 16 residues. With V trimmed by 3 bases and J by 4 bases, 7 bases remained unmatched. CDR3: CASSHGQGADGTEAFF. CDR3 DNA: TGCGCCAGCAGCCACGGACAGGGGGCTGACGGCACTGAAGCTTTCTTT.

This sequence joins TRBV7-9 and TRBJ2-2, with 11 positions matching TRBD2. Losses at the gene ends were 11 bases for V and 6 bases for J; bases not matched to a gene: 5. The germline CDR1 and CDR2 sequences are SEHNR and FQNEAQ (reference sequence). This CDR3 region has 13 residues. CDR3 region: CALTSGRAGELFF. The CDR3, as DNA: TGTGCCCTTACTAGCGGGAGAGCCGGGGAGCTGTTTTTT.

This chain joins TRBV6-2 or TRBV6-3 and TRBJ2-5, with 12 positions matching TRBD2. J gave up 4 bases and V 2 bases, and 5 bases lay outside the gene matches. Looked up from germline, CDR1 is MNHEY and CDR2 is SVGEGT. The CDR3 runs to 16 residues. CDR3: CASSYETSGRGETQYF. The CDR3 nucleotides are TGTGCCAGCAGTTACGAGACTAGCGGGAGAGGAGAGACCCAGTACTTC.

The J gene is TRBJ2-3, the V gene TRBV27; 8 positions match TRBD2. CDR1 and CDR2 from the germline V gene are MNHEY and SMNVEV (reference sequence). The CDR3 extends over 14 amino acids. Germline trimming cut 3 bases from V and 8 bases from J; bases unmatched to any gene: 7. The CDR3 loop reads CASSFPSGSGTQYF. CDR3 nucleotides: TGTGCCAGCAGTTTTCCTAGCGGGTCGGGTACGCAGTATTTT.

This sequence joins TRBV29-1 and TRBJ2-1; the match to TRBD1 covers 7 bases. Germline-derived CDR1 and CDR2 are SQVTM and ANQGSEA. CDR3 size: 15 residues. J lost 4 bases, V lost 0 bases, and 6 bases had no gene match. CDR3 nucleotides: TGCAGCGTTGAAGATAGGGGGCGCTTTTACAATGAGCAGTTCTTC. Translated: CSVEDRGRFYNEQFF.

This chain connects TRBV29-1 to TRBJ1-1; D is uncertain. The V end lost 4 bases, the J end lost 0 bases, and 9 bases lay between the germline ends. There are 13 residues in the CDR3. CDR1 SQVTM and CDR2 ANQGSEA come from the germline V gene. CDR3 bases: TGCAGCGTTGTGGGCAGATTGAACACTGAAGCTTTCTTT. This codes for CSVVGRLNTEAFF. Supplemented by reference TRBV29-1 and TRBJ1-1, the full variable domain reads SAVISQKPSRDICQRGTSLTIQCQVDSQVTMMFWYRQQPGQSLTLIATANQGSEATYESGFVIDKFPISRPNLTFSTLTVSNMSPEDSSIYLCSVVGRLNTEAFFGQGTRLTVV.

The J gene is TRBJ1-1, the V gene TRBV5-4; 8 bases fit TRBD1. The ends lost 4 bases at V and 0 bases at J; junction bases unmatched: 5. The CDR3 has 15 amino acids. The germline CDR1 and CDR2 sequences are SGHNT and YYREEE (reference sequence). The CDR3 nucleotides read TGTGCCAGCAGCAAACCGACAGGGGTGAACACTGAAGCTTTCTTT. Its protein is CASSKPTGVNTEAFF.

This clone was counted only a few times. The genes are TRBV11-2 and TRBJ1-2; TRBD1 might be the D (6 bases). The V and J ends lost 4 bases and 8 bases respectively, with 14 bases between them. The length of the CDR3 is 13 residues. Germline-derived CDR1 and CDR2 are SGHAT and FQNNGV. The CDR3 nucleotides read TGTGCCAGCAGCTCATCAGGGGTATACGGCTACACCTTC. It translates to CASSSSGVYGYTF.

This sequence joins TRBV19 and TRBJ2-2; the match to TRBD1 covers 11 bases. This CDR3 has 18 amino acids. Trimming at V came to 3 bases and at J to 5 bases, leaving 11 bases not matched to a gene. From germline, CDR1 is LNHDA and CDR2 SQIVND (reference sequence). This CDR3 reads CASSIRAPGQGVTGELFF. Written as DNA, the CDR3 is TGTGCCAGTAGTATTAGGGCCCCGGGACAGGGGGTGACCGGGGAGCTGTTTTTT.

The chain couples TRBV19 to TRBJ2-5; TRBD1 matches 7 bases. This CDR3 spans 17 amino acids. V lost 6 bases, J lost 0 bases, and 13 bases stayed unmatched. Germline values: CDR1 LNHDA, CDR2 SQIVND (reference sequence). The CDR3 DNA reads as TGTGCCAGTAGCGAACGGATGGTAGGGGGCTACCAAGAGACCCAGTACTTC. This codes for CASSERMVGGYQETQYF.

The chain combines TRBV5-1 with TRBJ1-2, with D possibly matching TRBD1 (5 bases). This CDR3 is built from 14 residues. Trimming cost V 4 bases and J 8 bases, with 18 bases left between them. Germline CDR1 reads SGHRS; CDR2 reads YFSETQ. CDR3 sequence: CASSPLGGQGGYTF. DNA of the CDR3: TGCGCCAGCAGCCCGTTGGGGGGTCAGGGCGGCTACACCTTC.

As concerns this clone: The DNA is omitted, as the CDR3 cannot be located on it reliably, and the CDR3 follows TCRdb's listing. J is TRBJ1-2 and V is TRBV27; the table calls TRBD1, which could not be checked here. The CDR3 is 15 residues long, ends included. CDR1 is MNHEY and CDR2 is SMNVEV in the germline V gene (reference sequence). Here the CDR3 reads CASSFFGQGSYGYTF.

V gene TRBV2 combines with J gene TRBJ2-1; 9 bases agree with TRBD2. The CDR3 covers 13 residues. Germline CDR1 is SNHLY and CDR2 is FYNNEI. With 8 bases clipped from V and 6 bases from J, the junction kept 5 bases outside the gene matches. CDR3 in amino acids: CASRGGGSNEQFF. The DNA for the CDR3 is TGTGCCAGCCGCGGGGGGGGGTCCAATGAGCAGTTCTTC.

The CDR3 DNA reads as TGTGCCAGCGAACAGGGGGCTAGCGGGAGTTACCTCTTCGGCACAGATACGCAGTATTTT. It specifies CASEQGASGSYLFGTDTQYF. The chain has TRBV28 and TRBJ2-3, with D perhaps matching TRBD2 (10 bases). The V gene lost 8 bases and the J gene lost 1 base, with 31 bases spanning the gap. CDR1 is MDHEN, CDR2 SYDVKM, per germline. CDR3 length: 20 amino acids.

This chain connects TRBV2 to TRBJ2-7, with 7 bases aligning to TRBD2. V was clipped by 4 bases and J by 6 bases; unmatched bases: 9. CDR3 length equals 14 residues. The germline V gene has CDR1 SNHLY and CDR2 FYNNEI. The CDR3 is CASSVLAGWGEQYV. CDR3 bases: TGTGCCAGCAGTGTTTTAGCGGGCTGGGGCGAGCAGTACGTC.

This clone was seen a few times. The V call is TRBV19, the J call TRBJ2-2; 9 positions match TRBD2. J was trimmed by 6 bases and V by 5 bases; bases with no gene match: 4. The CDR3 spans 14 residues. Germline CDR1 and CDR2: LNHDA and SQIVND (reference sequence). The CDR3 loop is CASSLAGVPGELFF. DNA of the CDR3: TGTGCCAGTAGTTTAGCGGGAGTCCCCGGGGAGCTGTTTTTT.

Only one count was recorded for this clone. V usage is TRBV6-2 or TRBV6-3 and J usage is TRBJ2-7, with 9 bases that match TRBD2. The CDR3 covers 13 residues. V lost 5 bases and J lost 7; bases outside the gene matches: 6. Looked up from germline, CDR1 is MNHEY and CDR2 is SVGEGT. CDR3: CASSPSGRYEQYV. The CDR3 DNA sequence: TGTGCCAGCAGTCCCAGCGGGAGGTATGAGCAGTACGTC.

The chain combines TRBV15 with TRBJ1-2; TRBD1 matches at 8 bases. The CDR3 consists of 12 residues. Trimming took 11 bases from V and 4 from J; bases not matched to a gene: 6. CDR1 is LNHNV, CDR2 YYDKDF, per germline (reference sequence). CDR3 loop: CASADRGYGYTF. The CDR3, as DNA: TGTGCCTCTGCCGACAGGGGCTATGGCTACACCTTC.

The gene calls are TRBV2 and TRBJ2-1; D might be TRBD1 (5 bases). CDR1 and CDR2 from the germline V gene are SNHLY and FYNNEI. V dropped 5 bases and J dropped 0 bases, with 17 bases sitting between them. The CDR3 loop spans 17 amino acids. The CDR3 DNA follows: TGTGCCAGCAGTAAAGGGGTAGCCCGGAGCTCCTACAATGAGCAGTTCTTC. It yields the protein CASSKGVARSSYNEQFF.

The rearrangement links TRBV30 to TRBJ1-1; no definite D call. The germline V gene has CDR1 GTSNPN and CDR2 SVGIG (reference sequence). This CDR3 is 15 amino acids long. V lost 4 bases, J lost 6 bases, and 21 bases lay in between. As DNA, the CDR3 is TGTGCCTGGACCACACCCCGGGTCCAAGTGTCTGAAGCTTTCTTT. Protein: CAWTTPRVQVSEAFF.

This rearrangement joins TRBV30 to TRBJ2-5; 10 positions match TRBD2. V shed 4 bases, J shed 5 bases, and the junction held 4 bases outside the gene matches. This CDR3 region has 13 residues. Germline CDR1 is GTSNPN and CDR2 is SVGIG (reference sequence). DNA of the CDR3: TGTGCCTGGAACCTAGCGGGAGAGGAGACCCAGTACTTC. Translation: CAWNLAGEETQYF. Looking up the rest from reference TRBV30 and TRBJ2-5 gives the full variable domain: SQTIHQWPATLVQPVGSPLSLECTVEGTSNPNLYWYRQAAGRGLQLLFYSVGIGQISSEVPQNLSASRPQDRQFILSSKKLLLSDSGFYLCAWNLAGEETQYFGPGTRLLVL.

The gene calls are TRBV4-3 and TRBJ1-1, with D hard to call. V was trimmed by 0 bases and J by 0 bases, leaving 8 bases between them. CDR3 length: 15 residues. Germline loops: CDR1 LGHNA, CDR2 YSLEER. CDR3: CASSQEATVNTEAFF. The CDR3, as DNA: TGCGCCAGCAGCCAAGAGGCCACAGTGAACACTGAAGCTTTCTTT.

This clone was picked up one time. The chain has TRBV27 and TRBJ2-1; TRBD2 aligns across 13 bases. The V and J ends lost 5 bases and 7 bases, in that order; junction bases with no gene match: 8. CDR3 length: 16 residues. CDR1 is MNHEY and CDR2 is SMNVEV in the germline V gene (reference sequence). The CDR3 bases are TGTGCCAGCAGTCCTCGGACTAGCGGGAGCTTGAATGAGCAGTTCTTC. Its protein is CASSPRTSGSLNEQFF.

The chain is built from TRBV10-3 and TRBJ1-5; D call uncertain. Deletions cut 2 bases from V and 6 bases from J, with 11 bases between. CDR3 length equals 14 residues. Germline CDR1 reads ENHRY; CDR2 reads SYGVKD. The CDR3 reads CAISERGVAQPQHF. The CDR3 region has the DNA TGTGCCATCAGTGAGCGGGGAGTAGCTCAGCCCCAGCATTTT.

The chain carries TRBV10-3 and TRBJ2-1; 7 positions match TRBD1. CDR3 size: 14 residues. Germline V gene data show CDR1 as ENHRY and CDR2 as SYGVKD. The junction had 10 bases not matched to a gene; V was cut back by 6 bases and J by 8 bases. For the CDR3, the DNA is TGTGCCATCAGCTCGGGACAGACACGGGATGAGCAGTTCTTC. As protein: CAISSGQTRDEQFF.

V usage is TRBV7-8 and J usage is TRBJ1-4, with 9 positions matching TRBD1. The J segment lost 7 bases and the V segment lost 0 bases, leaving 15 bases of the junction unmatched. The CDR3 loop spans 19 amino acids. CDR1 is SGHVS, CDR2 FQNEAQ, per germline. The CDR3 reads CASSLAPSKDRGSIEKLFF. The CDR3, as DNA: TGTGCCAGCAGCTTAGCGCCGTCCAAGGACAGGGGTTCGATTGAAAAACTGTTTTTT.

This clone was observed a single time. V usage is TRBV4-3 and J usage is TRBJ2-1; TRBD2 aligns across 13 bases. The CDR3 loop spans 18 amino acids. The V gene end was trimmed by 3 bases and the J gene end by 1 base; junction bases not matched to a gene: 6. Germline V gives CDR1 LGHNA, CDR2 YSLEER. The CDR3 loop reads CASSQWTSGSKSYNEQFF. For the CDR3, the DNA is TGCGCCAGCAGCCAGTGGACTAGCGGGAGTAAATCCTACAATGAGCAGTTCTTC.

The chain employs TRBV15 and TRBJ2-7; D perhaps matches TRBD1 (6 bases). V lost 1 base to trimming and J lost 2 bases, with 12 bases between them. The CDR3 contains 15 residues. CDR1 is LNHNV and CDR2 is YYDKDF in the germline V gene (reference sequence). CDR3 sequence (DNA): TGTGCCACCAGCAGAGCAGGGGAGCTCCCCTACGAGCAGTACGTC. Translating it yields CATSRAGELPYEQYV.

This clone is a singleton in its sample. The chain combines TRBV5-4 with TRBJ2-7, with D possibly TRBD2 on 5 matching bases. This CDR3 is 14 amino acids long. Germline V gene sequence: CDR1 SGHNT, CDR2 YYREEE (reference sequence). Deletions cut 5 bases from V and 2 bases from J, with 14 bases between. CDR3 bases: TGTGCCAGCAGTCTTACGGGGAACCCCTACGAGCAGTACGTC. Protein sequence: CASSLTGNPYEQYV.